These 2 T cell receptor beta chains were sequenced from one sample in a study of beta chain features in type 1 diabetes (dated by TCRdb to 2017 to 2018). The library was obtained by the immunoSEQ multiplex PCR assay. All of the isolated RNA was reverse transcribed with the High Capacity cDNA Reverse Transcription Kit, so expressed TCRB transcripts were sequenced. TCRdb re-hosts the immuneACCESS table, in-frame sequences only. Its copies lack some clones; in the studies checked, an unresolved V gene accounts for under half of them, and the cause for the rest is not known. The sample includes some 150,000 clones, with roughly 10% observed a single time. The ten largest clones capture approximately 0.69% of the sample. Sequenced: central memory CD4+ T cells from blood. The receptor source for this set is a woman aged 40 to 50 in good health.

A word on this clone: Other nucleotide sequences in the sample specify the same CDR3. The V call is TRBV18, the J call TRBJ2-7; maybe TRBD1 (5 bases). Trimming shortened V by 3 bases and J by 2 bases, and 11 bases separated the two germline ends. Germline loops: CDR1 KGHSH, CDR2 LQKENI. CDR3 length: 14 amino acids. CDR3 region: CASSPRQGTYEQYF. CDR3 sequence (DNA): TGTGCCAGCTCACCTCGGCAGGGCACCTACGAGCAGTACTTC.

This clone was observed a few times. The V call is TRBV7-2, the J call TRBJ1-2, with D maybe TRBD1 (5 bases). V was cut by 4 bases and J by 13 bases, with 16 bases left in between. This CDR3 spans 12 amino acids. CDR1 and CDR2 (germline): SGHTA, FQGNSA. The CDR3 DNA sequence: TGTGCCAGCAGCTGGGGCACTGGGGTGACCACCTTC. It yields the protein CASSWGTGVTTF.